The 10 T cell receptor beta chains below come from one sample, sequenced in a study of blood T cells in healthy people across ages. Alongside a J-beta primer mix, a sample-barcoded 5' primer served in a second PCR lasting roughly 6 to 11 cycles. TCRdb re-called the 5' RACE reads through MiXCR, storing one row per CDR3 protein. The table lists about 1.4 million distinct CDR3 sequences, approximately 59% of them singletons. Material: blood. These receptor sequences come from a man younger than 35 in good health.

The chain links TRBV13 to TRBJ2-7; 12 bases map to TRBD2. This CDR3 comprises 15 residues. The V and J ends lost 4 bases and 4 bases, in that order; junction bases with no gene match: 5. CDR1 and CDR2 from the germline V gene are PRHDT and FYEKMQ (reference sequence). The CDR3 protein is CASSSLAGGVYEQYF. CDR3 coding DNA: TGTGCCAGCAGCTCGCTAGCGGGAGGGGTTTACGAGCAGTACTTC.

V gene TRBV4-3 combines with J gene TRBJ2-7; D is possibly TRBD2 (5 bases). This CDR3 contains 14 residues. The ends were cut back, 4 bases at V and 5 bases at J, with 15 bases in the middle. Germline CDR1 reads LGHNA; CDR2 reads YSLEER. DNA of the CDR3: TGCGCCAGCAGCCTAAACCTAGGACTTCACGAGCAGTACTTC. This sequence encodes CASSLNLGLHEQYF.

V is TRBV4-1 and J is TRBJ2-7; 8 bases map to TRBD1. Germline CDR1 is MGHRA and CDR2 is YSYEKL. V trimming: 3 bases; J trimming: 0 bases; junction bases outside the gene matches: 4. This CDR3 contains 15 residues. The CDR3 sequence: CASSQRTGPSYEQYF. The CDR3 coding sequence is TGCGCCAGCAGCCAGAGGACAGGGCCCTCCTACGAGCAGTACTTC.

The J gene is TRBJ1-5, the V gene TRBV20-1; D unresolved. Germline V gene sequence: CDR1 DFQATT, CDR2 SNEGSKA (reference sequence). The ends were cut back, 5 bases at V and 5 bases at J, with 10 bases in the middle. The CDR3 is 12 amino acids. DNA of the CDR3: TGCAGTGCTGACCCAGGTGATCAGCCCCAGCATTTT. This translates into CSADPGDQPQHF.

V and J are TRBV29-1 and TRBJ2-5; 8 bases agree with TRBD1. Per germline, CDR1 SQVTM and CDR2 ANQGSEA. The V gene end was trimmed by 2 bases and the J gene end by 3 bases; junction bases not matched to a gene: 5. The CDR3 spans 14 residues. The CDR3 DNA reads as TGCAGCGTTGAACCACGGACAGGGAAAGAGACCCAGTACTTC. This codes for CSVEPRTGKETQYF.

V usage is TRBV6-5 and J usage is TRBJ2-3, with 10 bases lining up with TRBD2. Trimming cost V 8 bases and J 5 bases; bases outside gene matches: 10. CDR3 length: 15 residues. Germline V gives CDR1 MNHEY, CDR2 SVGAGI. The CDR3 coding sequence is TGTGCCAGCGGGTTGAGCGGGGGGGCAAAAGATACGCAGTATTTT. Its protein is CASGLSGGAKDTQYF.

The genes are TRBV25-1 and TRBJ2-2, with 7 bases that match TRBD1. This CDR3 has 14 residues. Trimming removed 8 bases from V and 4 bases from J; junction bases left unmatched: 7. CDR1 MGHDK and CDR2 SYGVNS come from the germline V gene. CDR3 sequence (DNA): TGTGCCAGCCAACGACAGGGATTCACCGGGGAGCTGTTTTTT. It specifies CASQRQGFTGELFF. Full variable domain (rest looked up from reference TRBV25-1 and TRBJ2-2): EADIYQTPRYLVIGTGKKITLECSQTMGHDKMYWYQQDPGMELHLIHYSYGVNSTEKGDLSSESTVSRIRTEHFPLTLESARPSHTSQYLCASQRQGFTGELFFGEGSRLTVL.

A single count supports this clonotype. CDR3 amino acids: CAISSPAAEQFF. The CDR3 region has the DNA TGTGCCATCAGTTCCCCGGCGGCTGAGCAGTTCTTC. This chain connects TRBV10-3 to TRBJ2-1, with D unresolved. Trimming pared 5 bases from V and 9 bases from J, leaving 11 bases between. CDR1 and CDR2 from the germline V gene are ENHRY and SYGVKD. The CDR3 consists of 12 residues.

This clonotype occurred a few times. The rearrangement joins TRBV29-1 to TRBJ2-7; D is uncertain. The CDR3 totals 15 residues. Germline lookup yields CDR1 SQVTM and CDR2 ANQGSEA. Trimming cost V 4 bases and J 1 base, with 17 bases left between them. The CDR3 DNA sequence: TGCAGCGTTGGGGTTCCGCGATCATGGTCCTACGAGCAGTACTTC. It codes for CSVGVPRSWSYEQYF.

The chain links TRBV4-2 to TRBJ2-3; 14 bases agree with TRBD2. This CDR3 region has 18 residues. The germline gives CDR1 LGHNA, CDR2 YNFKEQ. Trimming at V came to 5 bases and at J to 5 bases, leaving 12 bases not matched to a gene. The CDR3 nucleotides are TGTGCCAGCAGCGGGTACCGCGGGACTAGCGGGGGACGAGATACGCAGTATTTT. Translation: CASSGYRGTSGGRDTQYF.